Shown below are 30 T cell receptor beta chains from a single sample sequenced in a study of cytomegalovirus exposure and HLA in healthy donors. Primers included in the PCR were 60 Vbeta and 13 Jbeta primers. TCRdb's table, derived via immunoSEQ multiplex PCR, lists solely in-frame clones and lacks some. The table lists about 150,000 clones, 65% to 70% of them singletons. Source material: PBMCs. These TCRs come from a human donor in good health.

CDR3 DNA: TGTGCCAGCAGCCTGGGGAGGACCGGGACAGGGGGAGAGACCCAGTACTTC. It codes for CASSLGRTGTGGETQYF. The rearrangement joins TRBV7-9 to TRBJ2-5; 11 bases are shared with TRBD1. This CDR3 comprises 17 residues. Losses at the gene ends were 5 bases for V and 4 bases for J; bases not matched to a gene: 12. CDR1 is SEHNR, CDR2 FQNEAQ, per germline (reference sequence).

The table lists this clone with a few counts. J is TRBJ2-7 and V is TRBV2, with TRBD1 matching 10 bases. J gave up 2 bases and V 7 bases, and 5 bases lay outside the gene matches. The V gene's germline CDR1 is SNHLY and CDR2 FYNNEI. This CDR3 spans 14 amino acids. This CDR3 is CASMTGQGTYEQYF. In nucleotides, the CDR3 is TGTGCCAGCATGACGGGACAGGGGACCTACGAGCAGTACTTC.

This clone was detected a few times. As DNA, the CDR3 is TGTGCCAGCAGTTTGCCCGGACTAGCGGGGAGCGCTCCTAACAAAAACATTCAGTACTTC. This encodes CASSLPGLAGSAPNKNIQYF. This chain uses TRBV27 with TRBJ2-4, with TRBD2 identical over 12 bases. Losses at the gene ends were 3 bases for V and 3 bases for J; bases not matched to a gene: 15. The CDR3 runs to 20 residues. The germline V gene has CDR1 MNHEY and CDR2 SMNVEV (reference sequence).

This clone has only a few counts. The rearrangement links TRBV6-1 to TRBJ2-2; 9 bases align to TRBD2. Trimming at V came to 5 bases and at J to 5 bases, leaving 3 bases not matched to a gene. From germline, CDR1 is MNHNS and CDR2 SASEGT. This CDR3 is built from 14 residues. This CDR3 reads CASSLAGLTGELFF. The CDR3 DNA is TGTGCCAGCAGTCTAGCGGGGTTAACCGGGGAGCTGTTTTTT.

This clone was observed a few times. The CDR3 DNA reads TGTGCCAGCAGTCACGACAGGTCGGGAACTGAAGCTTTCTTT. Translating it yields CASSHDRSGTEAFF. The J gene is TRBJ1-1, the V gene TRBV27, with a weak D call TRBD1 (6 bases). The CDR3 contains 14 residues. The germline V gene encodes CDR1 MNHEY and CDR2 SMNVEV (reference sequence). Trimming took off 5 bases at V and 5 bases at J, with 15 bases between the two ends.

The chain recombines TRBV10-3 with TRBJ2-7; 9 bases agree with TRBD2. Germline values: CDR1 ENHRY, CDR2 SYGVKD. The CDR3 extends over 13 amino acids. Unmatched junction bases numbered 2, after V lost 5 bases and J lost 3 bases. The CDR3 DNA reads as TGTGCCATCAGTCGGACTAGCGACTACGAGCAGTACTTC. Amino acid sequence: CAISRTSDYEQYF.

In its sample, this clone was seen a few times. The chain uses TRBV4-1 and TRBJ1-3; D is perhaps TRBD1 (6 bases). With 4 bases removed from V and 0 bases from J, the gap between germline ends came to 10 bases. The germline V gene encodes CDR1 MGHRA and CDR2 YSYEKL. The CDR3 loop spans 15 amino acids. CDR3 loop: CASSRDRNSGNTIYF. The CDR3 DNA follows: TGCGCCAGCAGCCGAGACAGGAACTCTGGAAACACCATATATTTT.

This clone showed up just once. CDR3 in DNA: TGTGCCAGCAGCGCAGCGGGAGGGCCATTGTACACCGGGGAGCTGTTTTTT. As protein: CASSAAGGPLYTGELFF. The V and J genes are TRBV9 and TRBJ2-2, with 10 bases identical to TRBD2. This CDR3 has 17 residues. Germline loops: CDR1 SGDLS, CDR2 YYNGEE. V lost 3 bases to trimming and J lost 3 bases; unmatched junction nucleotides: 8.

This chain joins TRBV19 and TRBJ1-1; no clear D gene. The length of the CDR3 is 14 residues. CDR1 and CDR2 from the germline V gene are LNHDA and SQIVND (reference sequence). V was trimmed by 1 base and J by 1 base, leaving 7 bases between them. The CDR3 region has the DNA TGTGCCAGTAGTATAGCTCGGGGGAACACTGAAGCTTTCTTT. This gives the protein CASSIARGNTEAFF.

The J gene is TRBJ1-5, the V gene TRBV6-1, with TRBD1 as a possible D gene (5 bases). Germline V gene sequence: CDR1 MNHNS, CDR2 SASEGT. CDR3 length equals 14 residues. V was trimmed by 3 bases and J by 8 bases, leaving 14 bases between them. CDR3 DNA: TGTGCCAGCAGTGAGTCGGCAGGGCTGAAGCCCCAGCATTTT. Translated, it gives CASSESAGLKPQHF.

V and J are TRBV29-1 and TRBJ2-7, with 7 bases that match TRBD1. In germline, CDR1 is SQVTM, CDR2 ANQGSEA. Trimming took 7 bases from V and 2 from J; bases not matched to a gene: 2. The CDR3 has 11 amino acids. CDR3 sequence: CSGQGTYEQYF. Here the CDR3 DNA reads TGCAGCGGACAGGGAACCTACGAGCAGTACTTC.

The V gene is TRBV20-1, the J gene TRBJ2-7; D remains unclear. Between the trimmed V and J ends, which lost 4 bases and 9 bases, there was a span of 13 bases. CDR1 is DFQATT, CDR2 SNEGSKA, per germline (reference sequence). The CDR3 spans 11 residues. CDR3 protein: CSANRFGSQYF. CDR3 DNA sequence: TGCAGTGCTAACCGGTTCGGGTCGCAGTACTTC.

The chain joins TRBV27 to TRBJ2-1; 12 bases map to TRBD1. V was clipped by 4 bases and J by 7 bases; unmatched bases: 8. The CDR3 sequence is 16 residues long. The germline V gene encodes CDR1 MNHEY and CDR2 SMNVEV (reference sequence). The CDR3 DNA sequence: TGTGCCAGCAGTTGGGGGGGACAGGGGGCTAAAAATGAGCAGTTCTTC. This gives the protein CASSWGGQGAKNEQFF.

CDR3 coding DNA: TGTGCCAGCAGCGTAAAAGCAAGCCCGGACGAGCAGTACTTC. Translation: CASSVKASPDEQYF. The chain uses TRBV9 and TRBJ2-7; no clear D gene. Trimming took off 1 base at V and 5 bases at J, with 13 bases between the two ends. This CDR3 spans 14 amino acids. Per the germline V gene, CDR1 is SGDLS and CDR2 is YYNGEE.

The chain carries TRBV2 and TRBJ1-2, with D possibly matching TRBD1 (6 bases). This CDR3 is built from 14 residues. V lost 3 bases to trimming and J lost 7 bases, with 15 bases between them. Germline loops: CDR1 SNHLY, CDR2 FYNNEI. CDR3 region: CASSDSQGIGGYTF. CDR3 DNA: TGTGCCAGCAGTGATAGCCAGGGGATCGGTGGCTACACCTTC.

This chain links TRBV12-5 with TRBJ2-1; 9 bases are shared with TRBD2. This CDR3 is built from 16 residues. Germline lookup yields CDR1 LGHNT and CDR2 FRNRAP. The trim removed 9 bases at V and 8 bases at J, leaving 17 bases unmatched. CDR3 region: CARVFGFAGGWDEQFF. The CDR3, as DNA: TGTGCTAGGGTATTTGGGTTTGCGGGAGGGTGGGATGAGCAGTTCTTC.

The V gene is TRBV7-9, the J gene TRBJ2-7; TRBD1 matches 9 bases. Germline V gene data show CDR1 as SEHNR and CDR2 as FQNEAQ (reference sequence). With 4 bases clipped from V and 2 bases from J, the junction kept 6 bases outside the gene matches. The CDR3 totals 15 residues. In DNA form, the CDR3 reads TGTGCCAGCAGCTACCACGGACAGGGGCCCTACGAGCAGTACTTC. This gives the protein CASSYHGQGPYEQYF.

In this sample, this clone turned up a few times. The CDR3 nucleotides read TGCGCCAGCAGCAAGGAACAGGGTGTTTGGGAGACCCAGTACTTC. This codes for CASSKEQGVWETQYF. J is TRBJ2-5 and V is TRBV5-1, with D possibly being TRBD1 (6 bases). CDR1 and CDR2 from the germline V gene are SGHRS and YFSETQ. V lost 4 bases to trimming and J lost 5 bases, with 18 bases between them. The CDR3 sequence is 15 residues long. Supplemented by reference TRBV5-1 and TRBJ2-5, the full variable domain reads KAGVTQTPRYLIKTRGQQVTLSCSPISGHRSVSWYQQTPGQGLQFLFEYFSETQRNKGNFPGRFSGRQFSNSRSEMNVSTLELGDSALYLCASSKEQGVWETQYFGPGTRLLVL.

The chain joins TRBV13 to TRBJ2-3, with D possibly TRBD2 on 5 matching bases. CDR1 is PRHDT, CDR2 FYEKMQ, per germline (reference sequence). The CDR3 has 16 residues. The V and J ends lost 4 bases and 2 bases respectively, with 16 bases between them. In DNA form, the CDR3 reads TGTGCCAGCAGCTACCCTAGCTCAAGTATCACAGATACGCAGTATTTT. Translation gives CASSYPSSSITDTQYF.

The chain joins TRBV19 to TRBJ2-1; 7 bases line up with TRBD2. This CDR3 has 15 residues. Trimming at V came to 3 bases and at J to 6 bases, leaving 8 bases not matched to a gene. CDR1 LNHDA and CDR2 SQIVND come from the germline V gene (reference sequence). The CDR3: CASSIGDSGLNEQFF. CDR3 sequence (DNA): TGTGCCAGTAGTATTGGTGATAGCGGGCTCAATGAGCAGTTCTTC. The whole variable domain, remainder taken from reference TRBV19 and TRBJ2-1, is DGGITQSPKYLFRKEGQNVTLSCEQNLNHDAMYWYRQDPGQGLRLIYYSQIVNDFQKGDIAEGYSVSREKKESFPLTVTSAQKNPTAFYLCASSIGDSGLNEQFFGPGTRLTVL.

V usage is TRBV2 and J usage is TRBJ1-2; 12 bases fit TRBD1. The CDR3 length is 15 residues. The germline V gene has CDR1 SNHLY and CDR2 FYNNEI. The V and J ends lost 6 bases and 2 bases, in that order; junction bases with no gene match: 4. The CDR3 spells CASRLGQGANYGYTF. The CDR3 region has the DNA TGTGCCAGCAGGTTGGGACAGGGGGCGAACTATGGCTACACCTTC. Filled out from reference TRBV2 and TRBJ1-2, the complete variable domain reads EPEVTQTPSHQVTQMGQEVILRCVPISNHLYFYWYRQILGQKVEFLVSFYNNEISEKSEIFDDQFSVERPDGSNFTLKIRSTKLEDSAMYFCASRLGQGANYGYTFGSGTRLTVV.

The table lists this clone with a few counts. V gene TRBV6-1 combines with J gene TRBJ2-7, with 8 bases fitting TRBD1. CDR1 is MNHNS, CDR2 SASEGT, per germline. This CDR3 spans 14 amino acids. Trimming at V came to 1 base and at J to 7 bases, leaving 6 bases not matched to a gene. The CDR3 DNA is TGTGCCAGCAGTGAAGTGGGCAGGGGGCGTGAGCAGTACTTC. Translated, it gives CASSEVGRGREQYF.

The chain recombines TRBV28 with TRBJ1-5, with D perhaps TRBD1 (5 bases). V was clipped by 5 bases and J by 0 bases, with 20 bases between them. The germline CDR1 and CDR2 sequences are MDHEN and SYDVKM. This CDR3 is 18 amino acids long. CDR3 loop: CASSPGRGWGGSNQPQHF. CDR3 DNA sequence: TGTGCCAGCAGTCCCGGACGGGGATGGGGGGGTAGCAATCAGCCCCAGCATTTT.

This chain uses TRBV15 with TRBJ2-5; 7 bases match TRBD1. V lost 6 bases, J lost 10 bases, and 29 bases stayed unmatched. The CDR3 extends over 19 amino acids. Germline lookup yields CDR1 LNHNV and CDR2 YYDKDF (reference sequence). CDR3 loop: CATRGNSRSSRGGLLGQYF. CDR3 nucleotides: TGTGCCACCAGGGGAAACAGCAGAAGTAGCCGAGGGGGCCTACTTGGCCAGTACTTC.

The chain employs TRBV28 and TRBJ1-2; D remains unclear. Germline loops: CDR1 MDHEN, CDR2 SYDVKM. Trimming cost V 2 bases and J 2 bases, with 12 bases left between them. This CDR3 region has 15 residues. CDR3 DNA sequence: TGTGCCAGCAGTTTAGGCCCGACGGGAAACTATGGCTACACCTTC. Translated, it gives CASSLGPTGNYGYTF.

J is TRBJ2-7 and V is TRBV27, with 9 bases matching TRBD1. V shed 7 bases and J 3 bases; nucleotides not matched to a gene: 13. CDR1 and CDR2 from the germline V gene are MNHEY and SMNVEV (reference sequence). The CDR3 runs 16 residues. In DNA, the CDR3 is TGTGCCAGCACGCCAAGGGTAGGGGACAGGGACTACGAGCAGTACTTC. Translation: CASTPRVGDRDYEQYF.

As DNA, the CDR3 is TGTGCCAGCAGTTTAAGCGGGGGGAGCAGGAACACCGGGGAGCTGTTTTTT. Its protein product is CASSLSGGSRNTGELFF. This chain connects TRBV28 to TRBJ2-2, with 9 bases fitting TRBD2. In germline, CDR1 is MDHEN, CDR2 SYDVKM. With 2 bases clipped from V and 1 base from J, the junction kept 5 bases outside the gene matches. The CDR3 spans 17 residues. Using reference TRBV28 and TRBJ2-2 for the parts outside the CDR3, the full variable domain is DVKVTQSSRYLVKRTGEKVFLECVQDMDHENMFWYRQDPGLGLRLIYFSYDVKMKEKGDIPEGYSVSREKKERFSLILESASTNQTSMYLCASSLSGGSRNTGELFFGEGSRLTVL.

The chain carries TRBV10-3 and TRBJ2-3; no clear D. Germline V gene sequence: CDR1 ENHRY, CDR2 SYGVKD. The CDR3 is 13 residues long. Between the trimmed V and J ends, which lost 1 base and 5 bases, there was a span of 7 bases. CDR3 loop: CAISELQLDTQYF. The CDR3 DNA is TGTGCCATCAGTGAGTTACAGTTAGATACGCAGTATTTT.

This clone appeared a few times. The chain combines TRBV19 with TRBJ1-3; the match to TRBD1 covers 7 bases. The V gene's germline CDR1 is LNHDA and CDR2 SQIVND (reference sequence). Trimming took 5 bases from V and 4 from J; bases not matched to a gene: 8. This CDR3 comprises 15 residues. CDR3 residues: CASSPRRTGGNTIYF. CDR3 nucleotide sequence: TGTGCCAGTAGTCCTCGACGGACAGGAGGAAACACCATATATTTT.

This clone was detected a few times. The chain couples TRBV6-1 to TRBJ2-5; 10 bases match TRBD2. The germline gives CDR1 MNHNS, CDR2 SASEGT. The junction had 7 bases not matched to a gene; V was cut back by 2 bases and J by 1 base. The length of the CDR3 is 17 residues. DNA for the CDR3: TGTGCCAGCAGTGAATGGGTAGCGGGAGGTCCCCAAGAGACCCAGTACTTC. This sequence encodes CASSEWVAGGPQETQYF.